This record covers a single T cell receptor beta chain. In the original processing: Reference gene primer amplification gave nucleated cell count estimates. Using immunoSEQ multiplex PCR, the repertoire was profiled, and TCRdb retains in-frame clones only, with some absent. Clone size and V and J calls were adopted from that table, with D and trimming inferred from the DNA. Of a few hundred thousand clones listed, 70% to 90% are singletons. The source of the sample is a study of blood T cell repertoires in COVID-19. Background on the study: Both acute and convalescent COVID-19 samples were obtained from the United States, Italy and Spain.

V was clipped by 4 bases and J by 3 bases, with 9 bases between them. This CDR3 contains 14 residues. The germline CDR1 and CDR2 sequences are PRHDT and FYEKMQ (reference sequence). Cohort allocation depended upon clinical history that participants reported. The sequencing input was PBMCs or T cells enriched from blood (not recorded which). The rearrangement joins TRBV13 to TRBJ2-2; unclear D gene. This sequence originates from a woman between 40 and 50 years old with acute COVID-19. The CDR3 here is CASSSSLYTGELFF. For the CDR3, the DNA is TGTGCCAGCAGCTCCTCCCTTTACACCGGGGAGCTGTTTTTT.